This TCR beta chain was retrieved from a study of regulatory T cells in long-lasting Graves disease. The CDR3 loop spans 17 amino acids. Losses at the gene ends were 8 bases for V and 4 bases for J; bases not matched to a gene: 13. Germline CDR1 MNHNS, CDR2 SASEGT. Time point given: newly diagnosed GD, antithyroid drugs for less than 3 months. TCR sequences were obtained from RNA taken from PBMCs. Graves' disease diagnosis followed American Thyroid Association guidelines. Building of the TCR beta libraries involved iRepertoire HTBI primers and Arm-PCR of CDR3 regions. TCRdb re-derived calls from the multiplex PCR reads in MiXCR, one entry per CDR3 protein. The sample yields under 700,000 distinct CDR3 sequences, 16% seen once. These sequences were also reported in another study, on T cells in Graves' hyperthyroidism and ophthalmopathy. Per that paper: The study used the HTBI primer set for a first-round RT-PCR of the TCR CDR3.

The sample here was peripheral blood mononuclear cells (PBMCs), taken at new diagnosis, from a patient treated with antithyroid drugs. This chain connects TRBV6-1 to TRBJ1-5, with 11 bases identical to TRBD1. The receptor was isolated from a woman aged 40 to 65 with Graves disease. Written as DNA, the CDR3 is TGTGCCAGCGGGGACAGGGGGAATTCGAAAGGGAATCAGCCCCAGCATTTT. Its protein product is CASGDRGNSKGNQPQHF.